Listed here are 30 T cell receptor beta chains from one sample, sequenced in a study of T cells in women clearing cervical HPV infection. The protocol was immunoSEQ multiplex PCR, while the TCRdb copy is restricted to in-frame clones and leaves out a portion. The sample features 15,000 to 20,000 clones, with 15% to 20% in its top ten. Sequencing input: blood buffy coat. Receptors originate from a woman aged 18-69 years with a cervical HPV16 infection that either progressed to CIN3+ or cleared (not recorded which).

Regarding this clone: The read halts 3 residues ahead of the CDR3 end, with the missing end drawn from the germline J gene. The J gene is TRBJ2-1, the V gene TRBV6-2 or TRBV6-3, with TRBD2 matching over 12 bases. The V segment lost 5 bases and the J segment 5 bases; nucleotides outside the gene matches: 7. CDR1 MNHEY and CDR2 SVGEGT come from the germline V gene. This CDR3 has 16 residues. CDR3 residues: CASSRWTSGINNEQFF. CDR3 DNA, as far as it was read: TGTGCCAGCAGTCGCTGGACTAGCGGGATAAACAATGAG.

On this clone itself: The read stops 3 residues short of the end of the CDR3; the missing end is completed from the germline J gene. J is TRBJ1-6 and V is TRBV6-1; D unclear. Germline V gene data show CDR1 as MNHNS and CDR2 as SASEGT. The CDR3 has 13 residues. V gave up 4 bases and J gave up 10 bases, with 11 bases separating them. The CDR3 DNA, read in part, is TGTGCCAGCAGTGGGACTATTAGATCACCC. Translation gives CASSGTIRSP. The whole CDR3 is CASSGTIRSPLHF.

About this clone itself: The CDR3 end is not reached by the read, which stops 3 residues before it; the germline J gene fills it in. The chain has TRBV19 and TRBJ2-5; a weak D match, TRBD2 (5 bases). This CDR3 has 14 amino acids. Germline values: CDR1 LNHDA, CDR2 SQIVND (reference sequence). V was cut by 1 base and J by 4 bases, with 10 bases left in between. The part of the CDR3 DNA that was read is TGTGCCAGTAGTATAGCGGGGTTTCGAGAGACC. It specifies CASSIAGFRET. The full CDR3 is CASSIAGFRETQYF.

A remark on this clone: Read sequence stops 3 residues before the CDR3 end, and the germline J gene provides the missing end. The chain joins TRBV20-1 to TRBJ2-1; TRBD2 aligns across 9 bases. Germline V lookup: CDR1 DFQATT, CDR2 SNEGSKA (reference sequence). This CDR3 is 15 amino acids long. The ends lost 6 bases at V and 8 bases at J; junction bases unmatched: 14. CDR3 region: CSAPVSGGKNDEQFF. CDR3 bases read: TGCAGTGCCCCCGTAAGCGGGGGGAAAAACGATGAG.

Of note for this clone: From the germline J gene comes the end of the CDR3, since the read stops 3 residues before it. This chain links TRBV7-2 with TRBJ2-7; the D gene is possibly TRBD1 (6 bases). Germline values: CDR1 SGHTA, CDR2 FQGNSA. Trimming pared 3 bases from V and 5 bases from J, leaving 14 bases between. The CDR3 is 14 amino acids. CDR3: CASSFHQGRNEQYF. The DNA read from the CDR3 is TGTGCCAGCAGCTTTCACCAGGGGCGGAACGAG. The complete variable domain, with remaining parts taken from reference TRBV7-2 and TRBJ2-7, reads GAGVSQSPSNKVTEKGKDVELRCDPISGHTALYWYRQSLGQGLEFLIYFQGNSAPDKSGLPSDRFSAERTGGSVSTLTIQRTQQEDSAVYLCASSFHQGRNEQYFGPGTRLTVT.

This clone is identified as medium-sized (0.01 to 0.1%) from frequency. The CDR3 extends 3 residues past the end of the read, so its final part is completed from the germline J gene. V usage is TRBV7-9 and J usage is TRBJ2-7, with 10 nucleotides matching TRBD1. This CDR3 contains 15 residues. V gave up 4 bases and J gave up 4 bases; unmatched junction bases: 7. Germline V gene data show CDR1 as SEHNR and CDR2 as FQNEAQ (reference sequence). The CDR3 DNA, read in part, is TGTGCCAGCAGCTCTGGACAGGGGGGACCATACGAG. It codes for CASSSGQGGPYE. The whole CDR3 sequence reads CASSSGQGGPYEQYF.

A word on this clone: The missing CDR3 end, 3 residues past where the read stops, is filled in from the germline J gene. V and J are TRBV7-6 and TRBJ1-2; a possible D gene is TRBD1 (6 bases). This CDR3 contains 17 residues. Per germline, CDR1 SGHVS and CDR2 FNYEAQ. CDR3 in amino acids: CASSLRLAGGLTDTYTF. CDR3 DNA (partial): TGTGCCAGCAGCTTAAGATTGGCGGGGGGGCTTACAGATACC.

Concerning this clone itself: The read terminates 3 residues ahead of where the CDR3 ends, so the germline J gene completes it. The chain employs TRBV30 and TRBJ2-3, with D possibly TRBD1 on 5 matching bases. V was trimmed by 0 bases and J by 4 bases, leaving 17 bases between them. The CDR3 length is 16 residues. The germline gives CDR1 GTSNPN, CDR2 SVGIG (reference sequence). CDR3 in amino acids: CAWSVLKTAPADTQYF. The covered CDR3 bases are TGTGCCTGGAGTGTACTGAAGACAGCCCCCGCAGATACG.

As for this clone: The CDR3 end falls 3 residues outside the read, so it is completed with the germline J gene. The J gene is TRBJ2-2, the V gene TRBV5-1; tentatively, D is TRBD2 (5 bases). Germline loops: CDR1 SGHRS, CDR2 YFSETQ. This CDR3 spans 15 amino acids. V gave up 0 bases and J gave up 5 bases, with 11 bases separating them. The covered CDR3 bases are TGCGCCAGCAGCTTGGTTACTAGTGGTACCGGGGAG. Translated, it gives CASSLVTSGTGE. The whole CDR3 sequence reads CASSLVTSGTGELFF.

Notes on this clone: The CDR3 is cut off 3 residues early in the read; its end comes from the germline J gene. The genes are TRBV9 and TRBJ2-1; D might be TRBD2 (6 bases). The CDR3 is made up of 12 amino acids. Germline assignment: CDR1 SGDLS and CDR2 YYNGEE. V was pared by 4 bases and J by 7 bases, with 9 bases between. CDR3 bases read: TGTGCCAGCAGCCGGGGGAGTAATGAG. Protein product: CASSRGSNE. The whole CDR3 sequence is CASSRGSNEQFF.

Comments on this clone: The observed sequence ends 3 residues before the CDR3 terminus, with the missing tail filled in from the germline J gene. The chain has TRBV7-8 and TRBJ1-4; 10 bases are a match to TRBD1. This CDR3 contains 15 residues. Germline V gene sequence: CDR1 SGHVS, CDR2 FQNEAQ. CDR3 sequence: CASSRLTGGESPLFF. The DNA read from the CDR3 is TGTGCCAGCAGCCGACTGACAGGGGGCGAATCACCA.

On this clone itself: Sequencing ends 3 residues short of the CDR3 end; the germline J gene provides the rest. The chain couples TRBV12-3 or TRBV12-4 to TRBJ1-1; 10 bases line up with TRBD1. The CDR3 sequence is 14 residues long. The junction had 8 bases not matched to a gene; V was cut back by 7 bases and J by 6 bases. CDR3 bases read: TGTGCCAGCACCCCGGGACAGGGGTTTTCTGAA. It codes for CASTPGQGFSE. The CDR3 in its entirety is CASTPGQGFSEAFF.

With respect to this clone: Sequencing ends 3 residues short of the CDR3 end; the germline J gene provides the rest. The rearrangement links TRBV5-1 to TRBJ1-3; no firm D call. The CDR3 has 14 amino acids. The germline CDR1 and CDR2 sequences are SGHRS and YFSETQ. V was clipped by 6 bases and J by 0 bases, with 10 bases between them. The chain's CDR3 is CASTDTDSGNTIYF. CDR3 DNA, as far as it was read: TGCGCCAGCACCGACACTGACTCTGGAAACACC.

As concerns this clone: The read ends 3 residues early relative to the CDR3; the germline J gene fills the gap. V usage is TRBV6-2 or TRBV6-3 and J usage is TRBJ2-3; D call uncertain. V was cut by 2 bases and J by 1 base, with 7 bases left in between. The CDR3 contains 14 residues. CDR1 is MNHEY and CDR2 is SVGEGT in the germline V gene. CDR3 sequence reads: CASSYGRGTDTQYF. The CDR3 bases that were read are TGTGCCAGCAGTTACGGAAGGGGCACAGATACG.

As regards this clone: The read terminates 3 residues ahead of where the CDR3 ends, so the germline J gene completes it. The V gene is TRBV6-1, the J gene TRBJ1-1, with D perhaps TRBD1 (6 bases). Trimming stripped 2 bases from V and 1 base from J, with 11 bases between. The CDR3 extends over 15 amino acids. Germline assignment: CDR1 MNHNS and CDR2 SASEGT. CDR3 DNA (partial): TGTGCCAGCAGTGAAATGGGACACAGGAACACTGAA. It encodes CASSEMGHRNTE. The whole CDR3 sequence is CASSEMGHRNTEAFF.

With respect to this clone: The CDR3 is cut off 3 residues early in the read; its end comes from the germline J gene. The chain has TRBV20-1 and TRBJ2-3; 12 bases map to TRBD2. CDR1 and CDR2 from the germline V gene are DFQATT and SNEGSKA (reference sequence). J gave up 5 bases and V 5 bases, and 11 bases lay outside the gene matches. The CDR3 has 16 residues. The part of the CDR3 DNA that was read is TGCAGTGCTCCGAGAACTAGCGGGGGGCCAATAGATACG. Protein: CSAPRTSGGPIDT. The full CDR3 protein is CSAPRTSGGPIDTQYF.

Regarding this clone: The CDR3 goes on 3 residues after the read ends, and that part is filled in from the germline J gene. The gene calls are TRBV29-1 and TRBJ2-3; D may be TRBD1 or TRBD2 (5 bases each). Germline CDR1 reads SQVTM; CDR2 reads ANQGSEA. The CDR3 consists of 13 residues. The CDR3 loop reads CSVEDQQGETQYF. The CDR3 bases that were read are TGCAGCGTTGAAGATCAACAAGGGGAGACG.

With respect to this clone: The CDR3 goes on 3 residues after the read ends, and that part is filled in from the germline J gene. The chain recombines TRBV18 with TRBJ1-5; 10 bases match TRBD1. Trimming took 3 bases from V and 0 from J; bases not matched to a gene: 11. The V gene's germline CDR1 is KGHSH and CDR2 LQKENI. The CDR3 is 19 residues long. The DNA read from the CDR3 is TGTGCCAGCTCACCGGGGTCAGGGACAGGGGTTTCTAGCAATCAGCCC. This codes for CASSPGSGTGVSSNQP. The CDR3 in full is CASSPGSGTGVSSNQPQHF.

Incomplete CDR3 DNA: TGTGCCATCAACAGGGACGCGGATTACGAG. This sequence encodes CAINRDADYE. The CDR3 in full is CAINRDADYEQYF. This rearrangement joins TRBV10-3 to TRBJ2-7; weak D call: TRBD1 (6 bases). With the read ending 3 residues before the CDR3 end, the germline J gene is used to fill in that end. Germline lookup yields CDR1 ENHRY and CDR2 SYGVKD. V lost 7 bases and J lost 4, with 14 bases in between. The CDR3 is 13 amino acids.

As regards this clone: The read terminates 3 residues ahead of where the CDR3 ends, so the germline J gene completes it. V gene TRBV5-1 combines with J gene TRBJ2-1; 11 nucleotides align to TRBD1. CDR3 length: 16 amino acids. V lost 0 bases, J lost 8 bases, and 7 bases stayed unmatched. CDR1 and CDR2 from the germline V gene are SGHRS and YFSETQ. This chain's CDR3 is CASSLEGTGGVDEQFF. CDR3 DNA (partial): TGCGCCAGCAGCTTGGAAGGGACAGGGGGGGTAGATGAG.

Of note for this clone: Read data end 3 residues before the CDR3 end; the end is taken from the germline J gene. The chain links TRBV7-9 to TRBJ2-5, with a possible D match to TRBD1 (6 bases). The germline V and J ends were trimmed by 6 bases and 0 bases, with 14 bases remaining between them. The CDR3 loop spans 15 amino acids. Germline V gives CDR1 SEHNR, CDR2 FQNEAQ (reference sequence). The CDR3: CASSHPWTDQETQYF. The covered CDR3 bases are TGTGCCAGCAGTCACCCGTGGACAGACCAAGAGACC.

On this clone itself: Read data end 3 residues before the CDR3 end; the end is taken from the germline J gene. This sequence joins TRBV7-9 and TRBJ2-7; weak D call: TRBD2 (6 bases). V lost 2 bases and J lost 4, with 15 bases in between. Germline V gene sequence: CDR1 SEHNR, CDR2 FQNEAQ (reference sequence). The CDR3 has 15 amino acids. The CDR3 loop is CASSLKLGGEYEQYF. The covered CDR3 bases are TGTGCCAGCAGCTTAAAGCTCGGCGGGGAATACGAG.

In the case of this clone: The missing CDR3 end, 3 residues past where the read stops, is filled in from the germline J gene. This rearrangement joins TRBV5-1 to TRBJ1-4; a weak D match, TRBD1 (5 bases). The V end was cut by 7 bases, the J end by 8 bases, with 21 bases between. The CDR3 extends over 15 amino acids. CDR1 SGHRS and CDR2 YFSETQ come from the germline V gene. The covered CDR3 bases are TGCGCCAGCCGACCCAGCGGGGACTCAGGAGAAAAA. Amino acids: CASRPSGDSGEK. The whole CDR3 is CASRPSGDSGEKLFF.

The part of the CDR3 DNA that was read is TGTGCCAGCAGTTACCCTACAGGGGCGGTGACCTACGAG. As protein: CASSYPTGAVTYE. The whole CDR3 is CASSYPTGAVTYEQYF. The chain employs TRBV6-2 or TRBV6-3 and TRBJ2-7, with 7 bases fitting TRBD1. The read gets to within 3 residues of the CDR3 end, and the germline J gene fills in the rest. Germline lookup yields CDR1 MNHEY and CDR2 SVGEGT. The CDR3 covers 16 residues. V dropped 2 bases and J dropped 2; count of bases not matched to a gene: 9.

Concerning this clone: The CDR3 is cut off 3 residues early in the read; its end comes from the germline J gene. This sequence joins TRBV7-9 and TRBJ1-4; possible D gene TRBD1, 5 bases. Per the germline V gene, CDR1 is SEHNR and CDR2 is FQNEAQ (reference sequence). The CDR3 spans 14 residues. V was trimmed by 5 bases and J by 7 bases, leaving 14 bases between them. The part of the CDR3 DNA that was read is TGTGCCAGCAGCCGTGCTTCAGGGTCTGAAAAA. Translation: CASSRASGSEK. The CDR3, in full, reads CASSRASGSEKLFF.

Details on this clone: The CDR3 end lies 3 residues beyond the end of the read and is filled in from the germline J gene. V and J are TRBV19 and TRBJ2-4; 9 nucleotides align to TRBD1. The CDR3 has 14 residues. Germline assignment: CDR1 LNHDA and CDR2 SQIVND (reference sequence). The part of the CDR3 DNA that was read is TGTGCCAGTAGGGACCGGGACAGGGCATTTGGT. This sequence encodes CASRDRDRAFG. The complete CDR3 protein is CASRDRDRAFGQYF.

A remark on this clone: The read ends 3 residues shy of where the CDR3 ends; the end is completed using the germline J gene. The chain has TRBV5-4 and TRBJ2-3, with 7 bases aligning to TRBD2. The germline V gene has CDR1 SGHNT and CDR2 YYREEE (reference sequence). The CDR3 runs to 15 residues. Trimming removed 1 base from V and 5 bases from J; junction bases left unmatched: 7. The DNA read from the CDR3 is TGTGCCAGCAGCTTGCCGCCCGGGGAGGGAGATACG. Its protein is CASSLPPGEGDT. From start to end, the CDR3 is CASSLPPGEGDTQYF. Full variable domain (rest looked up from reference TRBV5-4 and TRBJ2-3): ETGVTQSPTHLIKTRGQQVTLRCSSQSGHNTVSWYQQALGQGPQFIFQYYREEENGRGNFPPRFSGLQFPNYSSELNVNALELDDSALYLCASSLPPGEGDTQYFGPGTRLTVL.

On this clone: From the germline J gene comes the end of the CDR3, since the read stops 3 residues before it. The chain combines TRBV5-4 with TRBJ2-7, with D perhaps matching TRBD2 (5 bases). CDR3 length: 14 residues. The V gene's germline CDR1 is SGHNT and CDR2 YYREEE (reference sequence). Between the trimmed V and J ends, which lost 3 bases and 5 bases, there was a span of 15 bases. The CDR3 sequence is CASSSSRGTHEQYF. The part of the CDR3 DNA that was read is TGTGCCAGCAGCTCGAGCCGGGGTACCCACGAG.

On this clone itself: The CDR3 end lies 3 residues beyond the end of the read and is filled in from the germline J gene. V usage is TRBV2 and J usage is TRBJ2-7; 10 bases align to TRBD1. With V trimmed by 4 bases and J by 5 bases, 5 bases remained unmatched. The CDR3 has 14 amino acids. Germline CDR1 reads SNHLY; CDR2 reads FYNNEI. Incomplete CDR3 DNA: TGTGCCAGCAGTGCTGGGACAGGGGTCGACGAG. It codes for CASSAGTGVDE. The CDR3, in full, reads CASSAGTGVDEQYF.

On this clone: The read halts 3 residues ahead of the CDR3 end, with the missing end drawn from the germline J gene. The J gene is TRBJ1-6, the V gene TRBV20-1, with 9 bases lining up with TRBD1. Germline CDR1 reads DFQATT; CDR2 reads SNEGSKA (reference sequence). The CDR3 sequence is 14 residues long. V dropped 3 bases and J dropped 7; count of bases not matched to a gene: 4. CDR3 bases read: TGCAGTGCTAGCGGGACAGGGAACAATTCACCC. Encoded protein: CSASGTGNNSP. The full CDR3 protein is CSASGTGNNSPLHF.